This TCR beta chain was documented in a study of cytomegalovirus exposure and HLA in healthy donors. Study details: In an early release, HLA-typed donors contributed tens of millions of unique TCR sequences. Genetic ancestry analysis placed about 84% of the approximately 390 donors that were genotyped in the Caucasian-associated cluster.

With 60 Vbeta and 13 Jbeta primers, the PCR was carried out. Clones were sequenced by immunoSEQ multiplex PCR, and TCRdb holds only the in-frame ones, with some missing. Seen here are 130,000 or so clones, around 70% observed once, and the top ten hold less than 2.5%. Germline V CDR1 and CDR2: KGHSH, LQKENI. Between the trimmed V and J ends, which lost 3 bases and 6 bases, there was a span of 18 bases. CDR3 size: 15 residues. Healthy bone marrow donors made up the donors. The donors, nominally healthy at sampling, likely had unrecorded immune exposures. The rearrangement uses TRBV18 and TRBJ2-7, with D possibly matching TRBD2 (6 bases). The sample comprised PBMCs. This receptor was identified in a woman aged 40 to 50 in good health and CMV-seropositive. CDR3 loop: CASSPPQGAAGEQYF. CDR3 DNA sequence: TGTGCCAGCTCACCTCCCCAGGGTGCAGCGGGCGAGCAGTACTTC.